The 6 T cell receptor beta chains presented below share a single source sample, sequenced in a study of human thymus T cells. The source of the thymus tissue was resections taken during corrective heart surgery. Profiled with immunoSEQ multiplex PCR; TCRdb holds only in-frame clones, not every one. The top ten clones hold under 0.04% of a sample with tens of thousands of clones, 95% of them seen once. The sample comprised thymus tissue. These receptors came from a girl in the first two years of life with a congenital heart defect but otherwise immunologically healthy.

This chain joins TRBV19 and TRBJ2-7; 9 bases align to TRBD2. J lost 0 bases, V lost 6 bases, and 6 bases had no gene match. CDR3 length: 15 residues. Germline CDR1 reads LNHDA; CDR2 reads SQIVND (reference sequence). CDR3: CASSPLAGHSYEQYF. DNA of the CDR3: TGTGCCAGTAGCCCCCTAGCGGGACACTCCTACGAGCAGTACTTC.

The rearrangement uses TRBV14 and TRBJ2-1; no clear D gene. The CDR3 covers 16 residues. Germline CDR1 reads SGHDN; CDR2 reads FVKESK. Trimming took 0 bases from V and 5 from J, leaving 14 bases between them. The CDR3 region is CASSQDTLGQNNEQFF. DNA of the CDR3: TGTGCCAGCAGCCAAGATACTCTAGGCCAAAACAATGAGCAGTTCTTC.

This rearrangement joins TRBV7-6 to TRBJ2-7; D call uncertain. Germline lookup yields CDR1 SGHVS and CDR2 FNYEAQ. Trimming shortened V by 4 bases and J by 6 bases, and 19 bases separated the two germline ends. The CDR3 has 15 amino acids. CDR3 loop: CASSSQTRPDPEQYF. For the CDR3, the DNA is TGTGCCAGCAGCTCTCAGACTCGACCGGACCCCGAGCAGTACTTC.

In its sample, this clone was seen a few times. The genes are TRBV5-4 and TRBJ2-5; 7 bases line up with TRBD1. V shed 2 bases, J shed 5 bases, and the junction held 9 bases outside the gene matches. From germline, CDR1 is SGHNT and CDR2 YYREEE (reference sequence). The CDR3 has 15 residues. CDR3: CASSFDREGKETQYF. In nucleotides, the CDR3 is TGTGCCAGCAGCTTCGACAGGGAAGGCAAGGAGACCCAGTACTTC.

CDR3 sequence: CARSLLGQGAHSNYGYTF. The DNA for the CDR3 is TGTGCCAGAAGCTTGTTGGGACAGGGGGCACACTCTAACTATGGCTACACCTTC. The V and J genes are TRBV5-3 and TRBJ1-2; 12 positions agree with TRBD1. TRBV5-3 is an ORF for which the function is uncertain. The CDR3 extends over 18 amino acids. Trimming cost V 1 base and J 0 bases; bases outside gene matches: 7.

J is TRBJ1-1 and V is TRBV9; 9 bases fit TRBD1. The CDR3 is 14 residues long. The V and J ends lost 4 bases and 3 bases, in that order; junction bases with no gene match: 4. Germline V gene sequence: CDR1 SGDLS, CDR2 YYNGEE. This CDR3 is CASSSRDRDTEAFF. Here the CDR3 DNA reads TGTGCCAGCAGCTCTCGGGACAGGGACACTGAAGCTTTCTTT.